These 27 T cell receptor beta chains came from one sample sequenced in a study of CXCR3-negative and CXCR3-positive naive CD8 T cells. Findings and caveats of the study: CXCR3-positive naive cells had TRB CDR3s that were more hydrophobic than CXCR3-negative naive cells had.

Which antigens these TCRs recognize remains unknown. The TRB cDNA libraries were prepared by 5' RACE with UMI labels. TCRdb reprocessed the 5' RACE reads and stores each CDR3 protein as one record, lacking DNA. In all, the sample yields about 89,000 distinct CDR3 sequences. Sequenced material: naive CXCR3+ CD8+ T cells from blood. As to subset: CD45RO-CCR7+CD27+CD95- naive CD8+ T cells expressing CXCR3 (TNR3+). All receptors derive from a human donor in good health. Some clones in this sample may be carry-over from other donors' samples.

The chain employs TRBV25-1 and TRBJ1-5; TCRdb's D call of TRBD1 is untestable without DNA. Germline V gives CDR1 MGHDK, CDR2 SYGVNS. CDR3 length: 15 amino acids. The CDR3 sequence: CASSVGTGLNQPQHF.

The rearrangement uses TRBV6-5 and TRBJ2-1. CDR1 MNHEY and CDR2 SVGAGI come from the germline V gene. The CDR3 is 14 amino acids. This CDR3 reads CASGYPSSYNEQFF.

The chain employs TRBV12-3 or TRBV12-4 and TRBJ1-2; there is no DNA to check the TCRdb D call of TRBD1. This CDR3 has 15 amino acids. This chain's CDR3 is CASSATRDSYYGYTF.

The genes are TRBV12-3 or TRBV12-4 and TRBJ1-5. The CDR3 is 14 residues long. This CDR3 reads CASSYRGSNQPQHF.

The gene calls are TRBV4-3 and TRBJ1-1; with no DNA, the TCRdb D assignment of TRBD1 cannot be verified. CDR3 length: 15 amino acids. Germline V gene sequence: CDR1 LGHNA, CDR2 YSLEER. The CDR3: CASSQDRLGGTEAFF.

The chain employs TRBV29-1 and TRBJ2-1; lacking DNA, the TRBD2 call made by TCRdb goes unchecked. Germline CDR1 reads SQVTM; CDR2 reads ANQGSEA. The CDR3 is 15 amino acids. CDR3: CSVGPRTHSYNEQFF.

The rearrangement links TRBV7-2 to TRBJ2-3; TCRdb lists TRBD2, though no DNA is available to test this call. Germline V gene data show CDR1 as SGHTA and CDR2 as FQGNSA. The CDR3 contains 15 residues. CDR3 sequence reads: CASSLVGGLMDTQYF. The entire variable domain, with the rest obtained from reference TRBV7-2 and TRBJ2-3, is as follows: GAGVSQSPSNKVTEKGKDVELRCDPISGHTALYWYRQSLGQGLEFLIYFQGNSAPDKSGLPSDRFSAERTGGSVSTLTIQRTQQEDSAVYLCASSLVGGLMDTQYFGPGTRLTVL.

The rearrangement links TRBV28 to TRBJ2-7. CDR1 and CDR2 (germline): MDHEN, SYDVKM. CDR3 size: 12 residues. CDR3: CASNIGSYEQYF.

The chain carries TRBV4-3 and TRBJ2-5; TCRdb outputs TRBD1, but without DNA this stays unchecked. Germline V gene lookup returns CDR1 LGHNA and CDR2 YSLEER. The CDR3 consists of 18 residues. The CDR3 sequence is CASSQHWAGGDPRETQYF.

This chain links TRBV20-1 with TRBJ2-7; with no DNA, the TCRdb D assignment of TRBD1 cannot be verified. Per the germline V gene, CDR1 is DFQATT and CDR2 is SNEGSKA (reference sequence). The CDR3 has 11 amino acids. The CDR3 reads CSASPGNEQYF.

The J gene is TRBJ2-1, the V gene TRBV4-2. CDR3 length equals 16 residues. Germline V gene lookup returns CDR1 LGHNA and CDR2 YNFKEQ. The CDR3 here is CASSQEAEGVYNEQFF.

The chain has TRBV29-1 and TRBJ2-7. CDR1 and CDR2 (germline): SQVTM, ANQGSEA. The CDR3 is 12 amino acids. The CDR3 loop reads CSAGEIIYEQYF.

The V call is TRBV12-3 or TRBV12-4, the J call TRBJ2-3; TCRdb selects TRBD1, and the lack of DNA leaves this call unchecked. There are 13 residues in the CDR3. CDR3 residues: CASTPVGTDTQYF.

The V call is TRBV6-2 or TRBV6-3, the J call TRBJ1-5; no DNA is available, so the TRBD1 call from TCRdb remains unchecked. Germline loops: CDR1 MNHEY, CDR2 SVGEGT. There are 16 residues in the CDR3. The CDR3 protein is CASSYSGTPDNQPQHF.

The chain links TRBV27 to TRBJ2-7; TCRdb designates TRBD2, a call that cannot be tested without DNA. The CDR3 is made up of 15 amino acids. CDR1 is MNHEY and CDR2 is SMNVEV in the germline V gene (reference sequence). CDR3 sequence reads: CASSSPGLISYEQYF.

This chain connects TRBV6-4 to TRBJ2-3; TCRdb picks TRBD1, but there is no DNA to check that call. The CDR3 spans 16 residues. Germline V gene sequence: CDR1 MRHNA, CDR2 SNTAGT. CDR3 sequence: CASSEETGGGTDTQYF.

V and J are TRBV7-2 and TRBJ2-3. From germline, CDR1 is SGHTA and CDR2 FQGNSA. This CDR3 spans 13 amino acids. CDR3 amino acids: CASSLALADTQYF.

This chain connects TRBV29-1 to TRBJ2-3. The CDR3 extends over 12 amino acids. Germline CDR1 SQVTM, CDR2 ANQGSEA. The CDR3: CSVHQTTDTQYF.

The rearrangement uses TRBV19 and TRBJ2-1. The CDR3 spans 12 residues. Germline V gene lookup returns CDR1 LNHDA and CDR2 SQIVND (reference sequence). This CDR3 is CASSLDVVEQFF.

The chain combines TRBV29-1 with TRBJ2-1; the TRBD1 assignment by TCRdb is unverifiable without DNA. CDR1 and CDR2 from the germline V gene are SQVTM and ANQGSEA. This CDR3 has 15 residues. Here the CDR3 reads CSVEGGQGAYREQFF.

The chain joins TRBV29-1 to TRBJ1-1. CDR1 is SQVTM, CDR2 ANQGSEA, per germline. CDR3 length: 12 residues. CDR3 sequence reads: CSVETLNTEAFF.

The chain is built from TRBV9 and TRBJ2-7; there is no DNA to check the TCRdb D call of TRBD1. Germline loops: CDR1 SGDLS, CDR2 YYNGEE. The CDR3 spans 17 residues. CDR3 sequence reads: CASSVEGSPKENYERYF.

V gene TRBV6-2 or TRBV6-3 combines with J gene TRBJ1-1. This CDR3 region has 14 residues. Germline loops: CDR1 MNHEY, CDR2 SVGEGT. The CDR3 sequence is CASSYSMESTEAFF.

The chain's CDR3 is CASSLDNTRALHF. J is TRBJ1-6 and V is TRBV7-9; TCRdb calls TRBD1, which cannot be checked without DNA. This CDR3 comprises 13 residues. From germline, CDR1 is SEHNR and CDR2 FQNEAQ (reference sequence).

The chain is built from TRBV20-1 and TRBJ2-2; TCRdb picks TRBD2, but there is no DNA to check that call. CDR1 and CDR2 (germline): DFQATT, SNEGSKA (reference sequence). The CDR3 totals 13 residues. The CDR3: CSASGGASGELFF.

The chain has TRBV7-9 and TRBJ2-5; no DNA is available, so the TRBD1 call from TCRdb remains unchecked. Germline V gene lookup returns CDR1 SEHNR and CDR2 FQNEAQ (reference sequence). The CDR3 runs 14 residues. CDR3 amino acids: CASSARQGGETQYF.

The CDR3 here is CSVELVTPHEQYF. The chain links TRBV29-1 to TRBJ2-7. Germline loops: CDR1 SQVTM, CDR2 ANQGSEA. This CDR3 contains 13 residues.